This T cell receptor (beta chain) originates from a study of T cell responses to AZD1222 COVID-19 vaccine. Germline CDR1 and CDR2: GTSNPN and SVGIG (reference sequence). J gave up 0 bases and V 0 bases, and 19 bases lay outside the gene matches. The CDR3 is 21 residues long. General study findings and limits: Most donors were white British and more were female, and clonal diversity was possibly underestimated. Close to half of spike-specific TCRs reportedly recognize unmutated variant regions.

TCRdb keeps only in-frame clones here, not all; method: immunoSEQ multiplex PCR. This sample carries 100,000 to 150,000 clones, 90% of them seen once, and the ten largest clones take 6.9%. On this clone itself: Its antigen is not known.

The chain recombines TRBV30 with TRBJ1-3; 8 nucleotides match TRBD1. The material was peripheral blood, obtained on day 0 of AZD1222 vaccination. The TCR sequence derives from an adult in good health. The CDR3 DNA follows: TGTGCCTGGAGTGTACCCGACAGGGGACGAACCTCGATGCTCTCTGGAAACACCATATATTTT. Its protein product is CAWSVPDRGRTSMLSGNTIYF. Using reference TRBV30 and TRBJ1-3 for the parts outside the CDR3, the full variable domain is SQTIHQWPATLVQPVGSPLSLECTVEGTSNPNLYWYRQAAGRGLQLLFYSVGIGQISSEVPQNLSASRPQDRQFILSSKKLLLSDSGFYLCAWSVPDRGRTSMLSGNTIYFGEGSWLTVV.